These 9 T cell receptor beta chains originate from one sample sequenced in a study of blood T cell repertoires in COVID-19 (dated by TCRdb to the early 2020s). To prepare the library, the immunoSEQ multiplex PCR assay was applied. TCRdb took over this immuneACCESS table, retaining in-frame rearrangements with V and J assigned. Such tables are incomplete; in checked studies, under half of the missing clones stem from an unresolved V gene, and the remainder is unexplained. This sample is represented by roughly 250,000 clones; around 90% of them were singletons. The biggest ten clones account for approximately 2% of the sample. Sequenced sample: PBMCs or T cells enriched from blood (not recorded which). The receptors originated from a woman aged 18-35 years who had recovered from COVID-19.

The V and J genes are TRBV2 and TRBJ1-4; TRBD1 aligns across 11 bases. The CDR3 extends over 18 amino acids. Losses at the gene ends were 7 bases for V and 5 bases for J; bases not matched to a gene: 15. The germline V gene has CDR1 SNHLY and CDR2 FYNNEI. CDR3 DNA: TGTGCCAGCACCCGGACAGGGGGCTCTCCATTTCTAAATGAAAAACTGTTTTTT. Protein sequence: CASTRTGGSPFLNEKLFF.

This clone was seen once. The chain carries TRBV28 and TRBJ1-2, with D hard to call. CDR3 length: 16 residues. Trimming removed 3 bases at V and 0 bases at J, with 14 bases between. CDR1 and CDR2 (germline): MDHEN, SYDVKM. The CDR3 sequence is CASSFPAGQANYGYTF. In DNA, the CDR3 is TGTGCCAGCAGTTTCCCAGCTGGGCAAGCTAACTATGGCTACACCTTC.

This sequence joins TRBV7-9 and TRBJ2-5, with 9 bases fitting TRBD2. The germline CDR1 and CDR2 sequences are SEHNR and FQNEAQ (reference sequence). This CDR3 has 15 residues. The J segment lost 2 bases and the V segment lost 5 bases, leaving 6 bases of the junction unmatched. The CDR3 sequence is CASSPLAGGQETQYF. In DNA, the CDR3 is TGTGCCAGCAGCCCCCTGGCGGGGGGGCAAGAGACCCAGTACTTC.

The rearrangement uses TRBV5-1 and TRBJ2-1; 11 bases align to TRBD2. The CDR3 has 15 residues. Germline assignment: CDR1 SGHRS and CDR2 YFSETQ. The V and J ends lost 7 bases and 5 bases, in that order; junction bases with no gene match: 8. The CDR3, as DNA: TGCGCCAGCGGAAAGGGGGGACTAGCGGACAATGAGCAGTTCTTC. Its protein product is CASGKGGLADNEQFF.

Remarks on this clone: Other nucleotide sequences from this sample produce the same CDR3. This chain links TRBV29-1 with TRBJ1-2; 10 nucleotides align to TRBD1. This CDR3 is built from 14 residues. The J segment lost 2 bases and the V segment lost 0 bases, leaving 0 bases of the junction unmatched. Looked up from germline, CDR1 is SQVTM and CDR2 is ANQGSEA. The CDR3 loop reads CSVEEGQGNYGYTF. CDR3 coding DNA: TGCAGCGTTGAAGAGGGACAGGGGAACTATGGCTACACCTTC.

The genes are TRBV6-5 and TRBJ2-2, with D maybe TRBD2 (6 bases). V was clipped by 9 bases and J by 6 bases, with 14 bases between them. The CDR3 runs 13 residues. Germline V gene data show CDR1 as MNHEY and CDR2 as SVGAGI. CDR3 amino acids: CASAPGGAGELFF. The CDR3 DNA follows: TGTGCCAGTGCCCCCGGAGGGGCCGGGGAGCTGTTTTTT.

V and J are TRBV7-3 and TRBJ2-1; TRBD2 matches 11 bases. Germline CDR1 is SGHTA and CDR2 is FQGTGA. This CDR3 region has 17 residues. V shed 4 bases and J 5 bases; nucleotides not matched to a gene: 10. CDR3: CASSSYKGLAVDNEQFF. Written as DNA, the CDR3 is TGTGCCAGCAGCTCTTATAAGGGACTAGCGGTGGACAATGAGCAGTTCTTC.

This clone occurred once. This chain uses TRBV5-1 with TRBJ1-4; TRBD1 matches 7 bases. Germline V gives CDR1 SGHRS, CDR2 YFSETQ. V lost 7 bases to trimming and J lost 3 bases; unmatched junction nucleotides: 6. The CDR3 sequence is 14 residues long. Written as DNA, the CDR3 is TGCGCCAGCGCAGGGGGGTCGTCTAATGAAAAACTGTTTTTT. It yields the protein CASAGGSSNEKLFF. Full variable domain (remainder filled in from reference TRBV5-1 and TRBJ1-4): KAGVTQTPRYLIKTRGQQVTLSCSPISGHRSVSWYQQTPGQGLQFLFEYFSETQRNKGNFPGRFSGRQFSNSRSEMNVSTLELGDSALYLCASAGGSSNEKLFFGSGTQLSVL.

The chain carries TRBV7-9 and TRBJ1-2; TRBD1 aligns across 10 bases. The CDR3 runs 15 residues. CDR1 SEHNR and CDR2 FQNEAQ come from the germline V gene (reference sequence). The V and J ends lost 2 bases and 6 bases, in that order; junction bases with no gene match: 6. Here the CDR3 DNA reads TGTGCCAGCAGCTTATGGGACAGGGGTAATAATGGCTACACCTTC. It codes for CASSLWDRGNNGYTF.